This T cell receptor (beta chain) was sequenced during a study of cytomegalovirus exposure and HLA in healthy donors. Study-wide results and caveats: A later analysis linked around 15,000 TCR beta sequences to HLA alleles at 0.05 false discovery rate. About 150 TCR beta chains were listed as cytomegalovirus-associated.

The PCR contained 60 Vbeta and 13 Jbeta primers. TCRdb's copy holds only in-frame clones and misses some; the assay was immunoSEQ multiplex PCR. The table lists about 180,000 clones, 77% of them singletons. Concerning this clone itself: No antigen is known for it. The germline gene is not matched at one end of the junction; a read error may be the cause.

The sequence derives from a woman aged 60 to 75 in good health and CMV-seropositive. The sample consisted of PBMCs.

CDR3 residues: CASSLKAEASVVF. Written as DNA, the CDR3 is TGTGCCAGCAGTTTAAAAGCCGAGGCATCTGTAGTCTTC. The rearrangement joins TRBV28 to TRBJ2-7; D not certain. Germline CDR1 and CDR2: MDHEN and SYDVKM. This CDR3 region has 13 residues.